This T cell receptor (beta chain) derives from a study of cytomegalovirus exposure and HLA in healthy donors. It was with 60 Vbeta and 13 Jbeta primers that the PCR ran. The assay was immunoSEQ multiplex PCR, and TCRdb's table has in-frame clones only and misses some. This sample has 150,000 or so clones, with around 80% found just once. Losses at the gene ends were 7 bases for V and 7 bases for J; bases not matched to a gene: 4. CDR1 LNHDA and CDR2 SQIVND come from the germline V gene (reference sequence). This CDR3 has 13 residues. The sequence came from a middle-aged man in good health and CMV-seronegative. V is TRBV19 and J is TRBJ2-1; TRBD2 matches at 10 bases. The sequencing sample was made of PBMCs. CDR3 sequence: CASTSGRMNEQFF. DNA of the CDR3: TGTGCCAGTACTAGCGGGAGAATGAATGAGCAGTTCTTC.